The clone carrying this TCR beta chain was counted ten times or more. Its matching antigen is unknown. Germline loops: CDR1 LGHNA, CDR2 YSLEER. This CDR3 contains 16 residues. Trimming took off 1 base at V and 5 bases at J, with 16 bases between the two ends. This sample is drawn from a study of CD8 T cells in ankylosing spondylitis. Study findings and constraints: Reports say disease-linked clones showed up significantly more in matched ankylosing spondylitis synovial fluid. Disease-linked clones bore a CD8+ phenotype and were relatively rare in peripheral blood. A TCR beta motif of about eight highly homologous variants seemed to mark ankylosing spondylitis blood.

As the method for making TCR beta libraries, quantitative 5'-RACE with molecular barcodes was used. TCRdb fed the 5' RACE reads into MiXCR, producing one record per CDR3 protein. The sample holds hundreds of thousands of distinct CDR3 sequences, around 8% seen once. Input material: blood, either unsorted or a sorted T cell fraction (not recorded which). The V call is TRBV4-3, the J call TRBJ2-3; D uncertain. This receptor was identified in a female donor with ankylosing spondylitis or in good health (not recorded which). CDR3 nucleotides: TGCGCCAGCAGCCAAGGATTCGTACGCCCGGTAGATACGCAGTATTTT. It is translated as CASSQGFVRPVDTQYF.